A single sample gave rise to the 21 T cell receptor beta chains below, sequenced in a study of blood T cell repertoires in COVID-19. The repertoire was sequenced with immunoSEQ multiplex PCR; TCRdb's copy has only in-frame clones and lacks some. The sample includes about 300,000 clones, about nine tenths of them seen just once. What was sequenced was peripheral blood. The source of these receptors is a woman aged 25 to 39 who had recovered from COVID-19.

The V and J genes are TRBV7-6 and TRBJ2-7, with TRBD1 identical over 10 bases. CDR1 SGHVS and CDR2 FNYEAQ come from the germline V gene. The length of the CDR3 is 15 residues. The V gene end was trimmed by 5 bases and the J gene end by 6 bases; junction bases not matched to a gene: 10. The CDR3 nucleotides are TGTGCCAGCAGCCTACAGGGACAGGGGCCGCGCGAGCAGTACTTC. Translated: CASSLQGQGPREQYF.

The CDR3 sequence: CASRNRQGARLDTGELFF. The CDR3 DNA is TGTGCCAGTAGGAATAGACAGGGGGCGCGTCTCGACACCGGGGAGCTGTTTTTT. The V gene is TRBV19, the J gene TRBJ2-2; the match to TRBD1 covers 10 bases. CDR1 is LNHDA and CDR2 is SQIVND in the germline V gene (reference sequence). CDR3 length equals 18 residues. V was pared by 6 bases and J by 3 bases, with 13 bases of the junction left unmatched.

The chain carries TRBV28 and TRBJ1-5; D is uncertain. Germline assignment: CDR1 MDHEN and CDR2 SYDVKM. V gave up 6 bases and J gave up 4 bases, with 13 bases separating them. The CDR3 loop spans 14 amino acids. CDR3: CASRSRQRNQPQHF. The CDR3 nucleotides are TGTGCCAGCAGATCCAGACAAAGAAATCAGCCCCAGCATTTT.

The chain has TRBV20-1 and TRBJ2-1; tentative D call: TRBD1 (6 bases). The CDR3 sequence is 8 residues long. Germline values: CDR1 DFQATT, CDR2 SNEGSKA (reference sequence). CDR3 nucleotides: TGCAGGCCCGGACAGACGTTCTTC. It encodes CRPGQTFF.

The chain employs TRBV6-1 and TRBJ2-5; D possibly corresponds to TRBD1 (6 bases). V shed 3 bases and J shed 4 bases, with 9 bases lying between them. The CDR3 contains 13 residues. CDR1 and CDR2 from the germline V gene are MNHNS and SASEGT. The CDR3 region has the DNA TGTGCCAGCAGTGAGCAGGGGACAGAGACCCAGTACTTC. This sequence encodes CASSEQGTETQYF.

CDR3 sequence (DNA): TGTGCCAGCAGTGTGACCCAAAGAAGCGAACAGCCCCAGCATTTT. Residues: CASSVTQRSEQPQHF. The chain carries TRBV2 and TRBJ1-5; no definite D call. CDR3 length: 15 amino acids. Germline V lookup: CDR1 SNHLY, CDR2 FYNNEI. V was pared by 4 bases and J by 7 bases, with 17 bases between.

This chain connects TRBV9 to TRBJ1-5, with TRBD1 matching over 7 bases. CDR1 and CDR2 (germline): SGDLS, YYNGEE. The ends lost 2 bases at V and 4 bases at J; junction bases unmatched: 3. CDR3 size: 14 residues. CDR3 residues: CASSVGTANQPQHF. CDR3 DNA sequence: TGTGCCAGCAGCGTCGGGACAGCTAATCAGCCCCAGCATTTT. The variable domain in full, with the rest retrieved from reference TRBV9 and TRBJ1-5, is DSGVTQTPKHLITATGQRVTLRCSPRSGDLSVYWYQQSLDQGLQFLIQYYNGEERAKGNILERFSAQQFPDLHSELNLSSLELGDSALYFCASSVGTANQPQHFGDGTRLSIL.

V and J are TRBV9 and TRBJ1-4; 10 positions match TRBD1. This CDR3 is 15 amino acids long. Looked up from germline, CDR1 is SGDLS and CDR2 is YYNGEE. Trimming cost V 8 bases and J 3 bases; bases outside gene matches: 7. The CDR3 spells CASGTGVVSNEKLFF. As DNA, the CDR3 is TGTGCCAGTGGGACAGGGGTCGTCTCTAATGAAAAACTGTTTTTT.

V gene TRBV12-3 or TRBV12-4 combines with J gene TRBJ1-4; D gene unclear. The CDR3 runs 12 residues. The V gene lost 3 bases and the J gene lost 8 bases, with 7 bases spanning the gap. The CDR3 reads CASSFLSEKLFF. Here the CDR3 DNA reads TGTGCCAGCAGTTTTCTTTCCGAAAAACTGTTTTTT.

V is TRBV2 and J is TRBJ1-5; TRBD1 matches at 8 bases. With 5 bases clipped from V and 6 bases from J, the junction kept 6 bases outside the gene matches. The CDR3 contains 14 residues. Germline CDR1 SNHLY, CDR2 FYNNEI. CDR3: CASSYDRGSQPQHF. In nucleotides, the CDR3 is TGTGCCAGCAGTTACGACAGGGGAAGTCAGCCCCAGCATTTT.

The rearrangement links TRBV4-3 to TRBJ2-2; 10 bases match TRBD2. This CDR3 spans 17 amino acids. Germline CDR1 and CDR2: LGHNA and YSLEER. V was clipped by 0 bases and J by 7 bases; unmatched bases: 8. The chain's CDR3 is CASSQDRSGGAGGELFF. In nucleotides, the CDR3 is TGCGCCAGCAGCCAAGATAGGAGCGGGGGGGCCGGCGGGGAGCTGTTTTTT.

The chain uses TRBV6-5 and TRBJ2-5, with 14 bases fitting TRBD2. Trimming removed 5 bases from V and 5 bases from J; junction bases left unmatched: 1. The CDR3 contains 14 residues. Germline V gene sequence: CDR1 MNHEY, CDR2 SVGAGI. Here the CDR3 DNA reads TGTGCCAGCAGTCGGACTAGCGGGGGGGAGACCCAGTACTTC. Translation: CASSRTSGGETQYF.

The chain joins TRBV6-1 to TRBJ1-3; TRBD1 matches 7 bases. The ends lost 4 bases at V and 3 bases at J; junction bases unmatched: 9. CDR1 and CDR2 from the germline V gene are MNHNS and SASEGT. The CDR3 runs to 16 residues. DNA for the CDR3: TGTGCCAGCAGTGGTCTGACCGGACAGGTTGGAAACACCATATATTTT. As protein: CASSGLTGQVGNTIYF.

This chain joins TRBV30 and TRBJ1-6; weak D call: TRBD1 (6 bases). V was clipped by 1 base and J by 8 bases, with 12 bases between them. CDR1 GTSNPN and CDR2 SVGIG come from the germline V gene (reference sequence). This CDR3 region has 14 residues. CDR3 sequence reads: CAWSDGGRDSPLHF. The DNA of the CDR3 is TGTGCCTGGAGTGATGGGGGCAGGGATTCACCCCTCCACTTT.

The chain is built from TRBV5-1 and TRBJ1-2; D ambiguous. The CDR3 contains 16 residues. Trimming removed 1 base from V and 0 bases from J, with 13 bases in between. Per the germline V gene, CDR1 is SGHRS and CDR2 is YFSETQ. The CDR3 protein is CASSLSRARANYGYTF. In nucleotides, the CDR3 is TGCGCCAGCAGCTTGTCGCGGGCCAGAGCTAACTATGGCTACACCTTC. The complete variable domain, with remaining parts taken from reference TRBV5-1 and TRBJ1-2, reads KAGVTQTPRYLIKTRGQQVTLSCSPISGHRSVSWYQQTPGQGLQFLFEYFSETQRNKGNFPGRFSGRQFSNSRSEMNVSTLELGDSALYLCASSLSRARANYGYTFGSGTRLTVV.

V usage is TRBV27 and J usage is TRBJ1-5; 8 positions agree with TRBD1. Germline V gene sequence: CDR1 MNHEY, CDR2 SMNVEV (reference sequence). V gave up 5 bases and J gave up 6 bases; unmatched junction bases: 6. This CDR3 region has 14 residues. The CDR3 protein is CASSLQGASQPQHF. CDR3 DNA: TGTGCCAGCAGTCTCCAGGGGGCGTCTCAGCCCCAGCATTTT.

This chain uses TRBV24-1 with TRBJ2-7, with a weak D call TRBD1 (6 bases). Germline V gene sequence: CDR1 KGHDR, CDR2 SFDVKD. V lost 5 bases, J lost 2 bases, and 15 bases lay in between. CDR3 size: 15 residues. This CDR3 is CATSGGDTGTYEQYF. The CDR3 DNA reads as TGTGCCACCAGTGGAGGGGACACTGGGACCTACGAGCAGTACTTC.

The chain links TRBV3-1 (or the pseudogene TRBV3-2) to TRBJ1-1; D remains ambiguous. Trimming removed 0 bases from V and 2 bases from J, with 13 bases in between. Germline CDR1 is LGHDT and CDR2 is YNNKEL (reference sequence). CDR3 length: 16 amino acids. CDR3 bases: TGTGCCAGCAGCCAAGATCTAGCAGGAGTCAACACTGAAGCTTTCTTT. It specifies CASSQDLAGVNTEAFF.

The chain uses TRBV4-3 and TRBJ1-1; D may be TRBD1 (5 bases). Trimming took off 0 bases at V and 4 bases at J, with 18 bases between the two ends. Germline CDR1 is LGHNA and CDR2 is YSLEER. The CDR3 length is 17 residues. The CDR3 region is CASSQDGRAGGATEAFF. The CDR3 bases are TGCGCCAGCAGCCAAGATGGGAGAGCGGGAGGGGCCACTGAAGCTTTCTTT.

This chain links TRBV4-1 with TRBJ2-4; TRBD2 matches 12 bases. The junction had 5 bases not matched to a gene; V was cut back by 1 base and J by 1 base. The germline V gene has CDR1 MGHRA and CDR2 YSYEKL. The CDR3 consists of 18 residues. CDR3 nucleotide sequence: TGCGCCAGCAGCCAAGGGCTAGCGGGGGGGCAGGCCAAAAACATTCAGTACTTC. This sequence encodes CASSQGLAGGQAKNIQYF.

This clone was seen only once. The chain couples TRBV18 to TRBJ2-7, with a possible D match to TRBD1 (5 bases). The V gene lost 2 bases and the J gene lost 2 bases, with 13 bases spanning the gap. The CDR3 sequence is 15 residues long. Germline lookup yields CDR1 KGHSH and CDR2 LQKENI. The CDR3 loop reads CASSPGSRVTYEQYF. CDR3 DNA sequence: TGTGCCAGCTCACCAGGATCCAGGGTGACCTACGAGCAGTACTTC.